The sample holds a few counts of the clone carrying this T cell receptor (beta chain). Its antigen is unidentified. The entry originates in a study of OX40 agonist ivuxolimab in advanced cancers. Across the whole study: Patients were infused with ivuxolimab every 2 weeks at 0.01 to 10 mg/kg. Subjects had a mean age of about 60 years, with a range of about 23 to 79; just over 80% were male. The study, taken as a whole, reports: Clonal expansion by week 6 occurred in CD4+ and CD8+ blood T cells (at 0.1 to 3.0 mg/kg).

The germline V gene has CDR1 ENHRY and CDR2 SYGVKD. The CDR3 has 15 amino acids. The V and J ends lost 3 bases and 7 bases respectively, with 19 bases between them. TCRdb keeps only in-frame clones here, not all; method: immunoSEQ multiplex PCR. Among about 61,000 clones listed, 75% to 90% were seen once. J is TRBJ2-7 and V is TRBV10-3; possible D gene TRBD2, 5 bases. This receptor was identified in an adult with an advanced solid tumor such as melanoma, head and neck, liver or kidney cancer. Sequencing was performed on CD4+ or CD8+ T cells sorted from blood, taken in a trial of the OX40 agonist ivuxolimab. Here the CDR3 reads CAISDGLGLAGEQYF. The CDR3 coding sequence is TGTGCCATCAGTGATGGCCTCGGGCTAGCCGGGGAGCAGTACTTC.